This entry concerns a single TCR beta chain. What it binds is unknown. This sample was taken from a study of T-cell memory formation after mild COVID-19. General observations from the study: Mainly CM and EM harbored the contracting CD4+ clones; mainly EMRA harbored the CD8+ ones. That cross-reactive memory joined was suggested by some responding clones appearing in pre-infection memory.

This CDR3 has 12 amino acids. With 5 bases clipped from V and 4 bases from J, the junction kept 4 bases outside the gene matches. Germline V gene lookup returns CDR1 DFQATT and CDR2 SNEGSKA (reference sequence). Constant-segment-primed 5'RACE gave TCR alpha and TCR beta cDNA libraries with sample barcodes and UMIs. One entry per CDR3 protein, called by TCRdb with MiXCR from the 5' RACE reads. The profile shows nearly 200,000 distinct CDR3 sequences, 15% to 20% of them singletons. Material for sequencing was PBMCs or a T cell subset sorted from them (not recorded which). The chain recombines TRBV20-1 with TRBJ2-7, with 8 bases that match TRBD1. The sequence was obtained from an adult woman who had mild COVID-19 (a few samples of this study predate the infection). Cell type and time point are not known. In DNA, the CDR3 is TGCAGTGCTCACAGGGGGGAGTACGAGCAGTACTTC. Translating gives CSAHRGEYEQYF.